The 19 T cell receptor beta chains in this list originate from one sample, sequenced in a study of T cell repertoires in cytomegalovirus infection. TCRdb called the reads again in MiXCR, with one record for every CDR3 protein. The sample lists hundreds of thousands of distinct CDR3 sequences; about a sixth were seen once. The sample consisted of PBMCs. The source of these receptors is a human donor in good health (CMV status not recorded). Some clones in this sample may be carry-over from other donors' samples.

This clonotype was seen repeatedly, ten times or more. This chain links TRBV12-3 or TRBV12-4 with TRBJ2-1; 13 nucleotides align to TRBD2. The J segment lost 8 bases and the V segment lost 6 bases, leaving 7 bases of the junction unmatched. CDR3 length: 15 amino acids. The CDR3 spells CASRAGTSGNYEQFF. In DNA, the CDR3 is TGTGCCAGCAGAGCCGGGACTAGCGGGAACTATGAGCAGTTCTTC.

This clonotype was recorded many times. The chain is built from TRBV10-3 and TRBJ1-1, with D uncertain. Germline loops: CDR1 ENHRY, CDR2 SYGVKD. This CDR3 is built from 13 residues. Trimming removed 3 bases at V and 1 base at J, with 6 bases between. The CDR3 loop reads CAISESENTEAFF. Here the CDR3 DNA reads TGTGCCATCAGTGAAAGTGAGAACACTGAAGCTTTCTTT.

This clonotype was detected ten times or more. The chain combines TRBV2 with TRBJ2-3, with D unclear. CDR3 size: 12 residues. The germline V gene has CDR1 SNHLY and CDR2 FYNNEI. Deletions cut 8 bases from V and 1 base from J, with 7 bases between. CDR3 amino acids: CASHRGTDTQYF. The CDR3 DNA follows: TGTGCCAGCCATCGGGGCACAGATACGCAGTATTTT.

The V call is TRBV20-1, the J call TRBJ2-3; 9 bases map to TRBD2. The CDR3 has 15 residues. CDR1 is DFQATT and CDR2 is SNEGSKA in the germline V gene (reference sequence). Losses at the gene ends were 2 bases for V and 0 bases for J; bases not matched to a gene: 3. This chain's CDR3 is CSARSTSGSTDTQYF. In nucleotides, the CDR3 is TGCAGTGCTAGATCGACTAGCGGAAGCACAGATACGCAGTATTTT.

This clonotype occurred many times. J is TRBJ2-7 and V is TRBV7-9, with 8 bases lining up with TRBD2. The junction had 6 bases not matched to a gene; V was cut back by 5 bases and J by 3 bases. This CDR3 contains 14 residues. From germline, CDR1 is SEHNR and CDR2 FQNEAQ (reference sequence). CDR3 sequence (DNA): TGTGCCAGCAGCCGAAGCGGGAGTAGCTACGAGCAGTACTTC. Protein: CASSRSGSSYEQYF.

The chain uses TRBV18 and TRBJ2-7, with TRBD1 matching 8 bases. The CDR3 runs 15 residues. Germline V gene data show CDR1 as KGHSH and CDR2 as LQKENI. V gave up 3 bases and J gave up 5 bases; unmatched junction bases: 9. CDR3 sequence (DNA): TGTGCCAGCTCACCTGTAAGGACAGGGTCTGACGAGCAGTACTTC. Translated, it gives CASSPVRTGSDEQYF.

The chain is built from TRBV6-6 and TRBJ2-7; TRBD2 agrees at 8 bases. The CDR3 extends over 13 amino acids. The V gene end was trimmed by 8 bases and the J gene end by 3 bases; junction bases not matched to a gene: 6. CDR1 is MNHNY, CDR2 SVGAGI, per germline (reference sequence). The CDR3 here is CASSAGGRYEQYF. CDR3 nucleotide sequence: TGTGCCAGCTCGGCGGGGGGACGCTACGAGCAGTACTTC.

The chain uses TRBV9 and TRBJ1-6; D remains ambiguous. CDR3 length equals 16 residues. V was shortened by 0 bases and J by 9 bases, with 16 bases between the two germline ends. The germline gives CDR1 SGDLS, CDR2 YYNGEE. CDR3 region: CASSVASLGVGSPLHF. CDR3 sequence (DNA): TGTGCCAGCAGCGTAGCTAGTCTGGGAGTTGGTTCACCCCTCCACTTT.

There are many counts of this clonotype. V is TRBV7-9 and J is TRBJ1-5; D possibly corresponds to TRBD1 (6 bases). CDR1 and CDR2 (germline): SEHNR, FQNEAQ (reference sequence). V was trimmed by 5 bases and J by 9 bases, leaving 17 bases between them. The CDR3 consists of 14 residues. DNA of the CDR3: TGTGCCAGCAGCCCCTACAGGGCGTTCGGGCCCCAGCATTTT. Protein sequence: CASSPYRAFGPQHF.

V usage is TRBV11-2 and J usage is TRBJ2-7, with 7 bases that match TRBD2. CDR3 size: 15 residues. Germline V gene sequence: CDR1 SGHAT, CDR2 FQNNGV. V was pared by 1 base and J by 2 bases, with 5 bases of the junction left unmatched. CDR3 amino acids: CASSLGPGLTYEQYF. In nucleotides, the CDR3 is TGTGCCAGCAGCTTAGGGCCGGGACTAACCTACGAGCAGTACTTC. Combining the CDR3 with reference TRBV11-2 and TRBJ2-7 gives the whole variable domain EAGVAQSPRYKIIEKRQSVAFWCNPISGHATLYWYQQILGQGPKLLIQFQNNGVVDDSQLPKDRFSAERLKGVDSTLKIQPAKLEDSAVYLCASSLGPGLTYEQYFGPGTRLTVT.

As DNA, the CDR3 is TGCAGTGCCCCGTGGAACTATGGCTACACCTTC. Translating it yields CSAPWNYGYTF. V gene TRBV20-1 combines with J gene TRBJ1-2; no clear D gene. This CDR3 comprises 11 residues. Trimming took off 6 bases at V and 2 bases at J, with 7 bases between the two ends. Germline loops: CDR1 DFQATT, CDR2 SNEGSKA (reference sequence).

A few counts support this clonotype. The DNA of the CDR3 is TGTGCCAGCAGCTTGCGGAAGGCCACTGAAGCTTTCTTT. Protein sequence: CASSLRKATEAFF. The V and J genes are TRBV7-2 and TRBJ1-1; unclear D gene. V was pared by 3 bases and J by 4 bases, with 9 bases between. Germline CDR1 and CDR2: SGHTA and FQGNSA. This CDR3 spans 13 amino acids.

This clonotype showed up many times. The chain links TRBV7-2 to TRBJ2-7; D ambiguous. Between the trimmed V and J ends, which lost 1 base and 2 bases, there was a span of 12 bases. CDR1 is SGHTA, CDR2 FQGNSA, per germline. The length of the CDR3 is 15 residues. In DNA, the CDR3 is TGTGCCAGCAGCTTAGGTTACTCACCCACCTACGAGCAGTACTTC. This gives the protein CASSLGYSPTYEQYF. The full variable domain, rest sourced from reference TRBV7-2 and TRBJ2-7, is GAGVSQSPSNKVTEKGKDVELRCDPISGHTALYWYRQSLGQGLEFLIYFQGNSAPDKSGLPSDRFSAERTGGSVSTLTIQRTQQEDSAVYLCASSLGYSPTYEQYFGPGTRLTVT.

In this sample, this clonotype turned up a few times. V gene TRBV28 combines with J gene TRBJ2-7, with 8 nucleotides matching TRBD1. CDR3 length equals 12 residues. J lost 3 bases, V lost 8 bases, and 3 bases had no gene match. Germline values: CDR1 MDHEN, CDR2 SYDVKM. The CDR3 is CASETGDYEQYF. The CDR3 DNA reads as TGTGCCAGCGAGACAGGGGACTACGAGCAGTACTTC.

A few counts support this clonotype. This rearrangement joins TRBV4-2 to TRBJ2-3, with 11 bases identical to TRBD2. The germline CDR1 and CDR2 sequences are LGHNA and YNFKEQ. V lost 1 base, J lost 2 bases, and 8 bases stayed unmatched. This CDR3 is 18 amino acids long. Here the CDR3 DNA reads TGTGCCAGCAGCCAAGCCGCCGGGACTAGCGGCCCCACAGATACGCAGTATTTT. This encodes CASSQAAGTSGPTDTQYF.

In its sample, this clonotype was seen many times. This chain joins TRBV10-3 and TRBJ1-5, with 10 bases aligning to TRBD1. Per the germline V gene, CDR1 is ENHRY and CDR2 is SYGVKD. Trimming at V came to 4 bases and at J to 7 bases, leaving 4 bases not matched to a gene. This CDR3 region has 14 residues. The CDR3 DNA is TGTGCCATCAGTGGGACAGGGGGAGGGCAGCCCCAGCATTTT. Amino acid sequence: CAISGTGGGQPQHF.

In this sample, this clonotype turned up a few times. The rearrangement links TRBV6-5 to TRBJ2-5; D possibly corresponds to TRBD2 (7 bases). The CDR3 loop spans 16 amino acids. Germline CDR1 reads MNHEY; CDR2 reads SVGAGI. Deletions cut 9 bases from V and 1 base from J, with 21 bases between. The CDR3 sequence is CASHGGHQFFQETQYF. CDR3 nucleotides: TGTGCCAGTCACGGGGGGCATCAGTTTTTCCAAGAGACCCAGTACTTC.

This clonotype was found a few times. The chain is built from TRBV29-1 and TRBJ2-5; TRBD1 might be the D (6 bases). The length of the CDR3 is 13 residues. The germline CDR1 and CDR2 sequences are SQVTM and ANQGSEA. V lost 3 bases to trimming and J lost 4 bases, with 12 bases between them. CDR3 amino acids: CSVDTGRGETQYF. The CDR3 DNA reads as TGCAGCGTTGACACAGGGCGCGGAGAGACCCAGTACTTC.

This clonotype was found many times. The chain employs TRBV7-2 and TRBJ2-7; tentatively, D is TRBD1 (6 bases). Germline-derived CDR1 and CDR2 are SGHTA and FQGNSA. The CDR3 runs 15 residues. V shed 3 bases and J shed 4 bases, with 16 bases lying between them. CDR3 nucleotide sequence: TGTGCCAGCAGCTTTCGTGGGGGCAAGGAGTACGAGCAGTACTTC. Protein product: CASSFRGGKEYEQYF.